This TCR beta chain originates from a study of blood T cells in healthy people across ages. Study outcomes and limitations: Changes in expanded clonotypes were possibly confounded, as the CMV status of donors was unknown.

Alongside a J-beta primer mix, a sample-barcoded 5' primer served in a second PCR lasting about 6 to 11 cycles. Each single sample gave us at least 2.5 million CDR3-containing paired-end reads. Each CDR3 protein gets one entry after TCRdb re-called the 5' RACE reads with MiXCR. The repertoire holds over 500,000 distinct CDR3 sequences, with 52% as singletons. This clonotype was detected ten times or more. Its antigen is as yet unknown. Roughly 10 milliliters of peripheral blood were drawn from each donor into EDTA-treated tubes. Each sample gave at least 6.5 million isolated PBMCs. The CDR3 length is 16 residues.

The gene calls are TRBV21-1 and TRBJ2-7; the DNA was not compared with TRBD2, the D call given in the table. TRBV21-1 is a listed pseudogene. This sequence was found in a woman older than 75 in good health. The sample consisted of blood. CDR3 DNA sequence: TGTGCCAGCAGCCGCCCTGGAGGGTTCTTCTCCTACGAGCAGTACTTC. Its protein product is CASSRPGGFFSYEQYF.